This TCR beta chain appears in the sequencing data of a study of molecular identifiers for immune sequencing clone quantification. In this sample, this clonotype turned up a few times. What it binds is not known. General study points: With a barcode shared among identical TCR molecules, highly expanded clone sizes could be underestimated. Investigators reportedly could detect spiked Jurkat TCR RNA from one cell among around 930,000 naive cells.

One entry per CDR3 protein, called by TCRdb with MiXCR from the PCR reads. This table holds 80,000 to 130,000 distinct CDR3 sequences, roughly a third found once. With 8 bases removed from V and 1 base from J, the gap between germline ends came to 17 bases. The CDR3 runs 15 residues. Sorting recovered naive CD8 T cells on a CD8+CD4-CCR7+CD45RA+ profile. The sequencing input was naive CD8+ T cells from blood, with Jurkat cell RNA spiked in. Regarding subset: FACS-sorted CD8+CD4-CCR7+CD45RA+ naive T cells. The chain is built from TRBV5-3 and TRBJ2-3, with D possibly TRBD2 on 5 matching bases. TRBV5-3 carries the ORF label, with uncertain function. This TCR was sampled from a human donor in good health. Some libraries in this study had Jurkat cell RNA spiked in. CDR3 sequence (DNA): TGTGCCAGCAGCACCCCGGAGGAGGGCACAGATACGCAGTATTTT. It is translated as CASSTPEEGTDTQYF.